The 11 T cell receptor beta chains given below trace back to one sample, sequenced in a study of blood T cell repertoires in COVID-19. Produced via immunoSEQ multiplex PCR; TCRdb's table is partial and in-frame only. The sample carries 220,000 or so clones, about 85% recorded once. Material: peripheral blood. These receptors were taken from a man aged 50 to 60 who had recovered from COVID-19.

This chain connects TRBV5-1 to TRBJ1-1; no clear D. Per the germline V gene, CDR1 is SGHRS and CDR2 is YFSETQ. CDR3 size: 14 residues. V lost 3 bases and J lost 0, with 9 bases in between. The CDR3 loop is CASSYGRVNTEAFF. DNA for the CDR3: TGCGCCAGCAGCTACGGGAGGGTGAACACTGAAGCTTTCTTT.

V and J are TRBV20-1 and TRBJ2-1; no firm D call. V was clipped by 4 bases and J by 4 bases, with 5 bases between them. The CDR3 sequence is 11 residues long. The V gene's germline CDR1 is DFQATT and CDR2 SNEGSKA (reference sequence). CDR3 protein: CSATLYNEQFF. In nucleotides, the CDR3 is TGCAGTGCTACCCTATACAATGAGCAGTTCTTC.

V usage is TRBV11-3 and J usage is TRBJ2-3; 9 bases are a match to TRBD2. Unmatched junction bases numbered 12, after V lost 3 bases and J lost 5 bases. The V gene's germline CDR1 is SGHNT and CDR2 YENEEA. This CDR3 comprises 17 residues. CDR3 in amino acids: CASSLGSAGGPQDTQYF. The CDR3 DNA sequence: TGTGCCAGCAGCTTGGGGTCTGCGGGAGGGCCTCAAGATACGCAGTATTTT.

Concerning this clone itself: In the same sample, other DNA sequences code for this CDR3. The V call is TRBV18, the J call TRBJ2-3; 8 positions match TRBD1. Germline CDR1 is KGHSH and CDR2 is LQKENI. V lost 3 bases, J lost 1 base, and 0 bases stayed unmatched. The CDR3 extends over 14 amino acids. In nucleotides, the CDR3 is TGTGCCAGCTCACCGGACAGGGGCACAGATACGCAGTATTTT. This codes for CASSPDRGTDTQYF. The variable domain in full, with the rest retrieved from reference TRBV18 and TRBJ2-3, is NAGVMQNPRHLVRRRGQEARLRCSPMKGHSHVYWYRQLPEEGLKFMVYLQKENIIDESGMPKERFSAEFPKEGPSILRIQQVVRGDSAAYFCASSPDRGTDTQYFGPGTRLTVL.

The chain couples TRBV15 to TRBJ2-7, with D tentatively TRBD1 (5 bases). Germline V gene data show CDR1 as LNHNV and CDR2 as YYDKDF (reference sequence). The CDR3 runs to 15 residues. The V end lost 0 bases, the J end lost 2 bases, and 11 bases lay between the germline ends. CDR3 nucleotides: TGTGCCACCAGCAGAGAGGGGCAGGGTCCCTACGAGCAGTACTTC. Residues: CATSREGQGPYEQYF.

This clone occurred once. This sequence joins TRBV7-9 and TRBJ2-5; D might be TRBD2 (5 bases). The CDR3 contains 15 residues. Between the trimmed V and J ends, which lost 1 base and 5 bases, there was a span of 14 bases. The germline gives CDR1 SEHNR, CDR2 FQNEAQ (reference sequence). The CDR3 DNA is TGTGCCAGCAGCTTAGATGGACTCCTCCGGGAGACCCAGTACTTC. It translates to CASSLDGLLRETQYF.

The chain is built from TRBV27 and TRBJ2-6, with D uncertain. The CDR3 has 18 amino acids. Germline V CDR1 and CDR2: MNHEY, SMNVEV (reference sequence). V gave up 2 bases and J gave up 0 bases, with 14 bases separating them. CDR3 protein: CASSLRLPGSSGANVLTF. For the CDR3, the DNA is TGTGCCAGCAGTTTACGTCTTCCAGGAAGCTCTGGGGCCAACGTCCTGACTTTC.

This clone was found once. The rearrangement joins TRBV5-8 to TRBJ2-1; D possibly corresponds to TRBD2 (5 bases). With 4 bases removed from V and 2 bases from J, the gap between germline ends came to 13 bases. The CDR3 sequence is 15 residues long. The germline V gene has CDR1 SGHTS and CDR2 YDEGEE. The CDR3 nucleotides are TGTGCCAGCAGCGACCCGGGGAGTACCTACAATGAGCAGTTCTTC. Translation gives CASSDPGSTYNEQFF.

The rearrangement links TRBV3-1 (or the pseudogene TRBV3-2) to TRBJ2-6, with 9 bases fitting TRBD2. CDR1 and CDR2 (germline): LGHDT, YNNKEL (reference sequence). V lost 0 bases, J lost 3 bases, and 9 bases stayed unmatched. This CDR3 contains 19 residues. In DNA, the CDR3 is TGTGCCAGCAGCCAAGATGGCGGGAGGGCCGGTTATGGGGCCAACGTCCTGACTTTC. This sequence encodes CASSQDGGRAGYGANVLTF.

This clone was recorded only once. CDR3 nucleotides: TGTGCCAGCAGTTTCGGGACAGGGGTCAATGAGCAGTTCTTC. It specifies CASSFGTGVNEQFF. The rearrangement links TRBV27 to TRBJ2-1; 10 nucleotides agree with TRBD1. Germline assignment: CDR1 MNHEY and CDR2 SMNVEV (reference sequence). CDR3 length: 14 residues. Trimming removed 3 bases from V and 6 bases from J; junction bases left unmatched: 2.

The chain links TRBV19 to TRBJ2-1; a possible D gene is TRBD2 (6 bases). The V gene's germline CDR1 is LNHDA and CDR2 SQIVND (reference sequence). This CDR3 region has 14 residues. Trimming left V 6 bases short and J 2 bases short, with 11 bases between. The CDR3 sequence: CASSPRTTYNEQFF. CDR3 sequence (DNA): TGTGCCAGTAGCCCCAGGACTACCTACAATGAGCAGTTCTTC.